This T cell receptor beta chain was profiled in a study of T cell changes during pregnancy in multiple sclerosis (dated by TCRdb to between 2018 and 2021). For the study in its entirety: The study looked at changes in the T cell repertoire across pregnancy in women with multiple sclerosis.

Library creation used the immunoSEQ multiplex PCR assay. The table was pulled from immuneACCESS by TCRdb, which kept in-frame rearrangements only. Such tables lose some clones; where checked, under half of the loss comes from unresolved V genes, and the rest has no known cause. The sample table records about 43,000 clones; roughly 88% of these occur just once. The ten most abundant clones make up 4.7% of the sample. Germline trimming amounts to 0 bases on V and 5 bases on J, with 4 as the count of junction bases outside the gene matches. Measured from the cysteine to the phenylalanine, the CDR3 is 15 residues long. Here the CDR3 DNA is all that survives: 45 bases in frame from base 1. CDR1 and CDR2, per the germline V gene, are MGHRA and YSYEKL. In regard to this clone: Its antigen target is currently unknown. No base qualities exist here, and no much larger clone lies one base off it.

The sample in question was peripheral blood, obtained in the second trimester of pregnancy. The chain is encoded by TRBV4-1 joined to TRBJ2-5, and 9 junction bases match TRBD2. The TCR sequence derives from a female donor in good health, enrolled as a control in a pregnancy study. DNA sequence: TGCGCCAGCAGCCAAGATTGGCTAGCGGGGGAGACCCAGTACTTC. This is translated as CASSQDWLAGETQYF.